This T cell receptor (beta chain) was recorded in a study of T cells in Graves' hyperthyroidism and ophthalmopathy. Points on this clonotype: The antigen remains undetermined.

A patient was excluded if there was uncontrolled infection, other autoimmune disease, pregnancy or lactation. Whole-study findings and limits: Ophthalmopathy was distinguished from stable hyperthyroidism by 13 V-J signatures.

Amplified TCR beta CDR3 regions derived from RNA transcripts. HTBI primers were used for first-round RT-PCR of the TCR CDR3. TCRdb reprocessed the multiplex PCR reads via MiXCR and lists one record per CDR3 protein. The table lists roughly 500,000 distinct CDR3 sequences, 40% to 55% of them singletons. The receptor comes from an adult woman with Graves' disease, either hyperthyroidism or ophthalmopathy (not recorded which). Specimen: peripheral blood or thyroid tissue (not recorded which).

CDR3 region: CASSLSLAFRNTIYF. DNA for the CDR3: TGTGCCAGCAGCTTATCCCTCGCCTTTAGAAACACCATATATTTT. The chain couples TRBV7-9 to TRBJ1-3; D unresolved. Looked up from germline, CDR1 is SEHNR and CDR2 is FQNEAQ (reference sequence). With 2 bases removed from V and 5 bases from J, the gap between germline ends came to 13 bases. The CDR3 consists of 15 residues.